This T cell receptor beta chain was captured by sequencing in a study of T cells of healthy individuals (dated by TCRdb to the late 2010s). This clonotype was detected many times. Its cognate antigen has yet to be identified. Base qualities are not at hand, and no much larger clone is one base apart. The CDR3, cysteine through phenylalanine, is 15 amino acids long. Left in the record is the CDR3 DNA by itself, 45 bases read in frame from the first base. V loses 5 bases at its end and J loses 4 bases; junction bases beyond the gene matches: 11. Library creation used 5' RACE. Sequenced using an Illumina MiSeq. TCRdb itself trimmed the public reads at Q25 with fastp, ran MiXCR and retained productive beta chains. Each entry merges the rows of one CDR3 protein and shows their most common DNA and genes. This sample lists approximately 58,000 distinct CDR3 sequences; over 12% were detected once. The ten largest account for 15% to 20% of the sample.

The chain is encoded by TRBV12-3 or TRBV12-4 joined to TRBJ2-7, with TRBD2 identical over 7 junction bases. The sequence was obtained from a human donor in good health. This receptor carries the CDR3 CASSPRRLAEYEQYF. Read as DNA, the sequence is TGTGCCAGCAGTCCCCGTAGACTAGCTGAATACGAGCAGTACTTC.